These 27 T cell receptor beta chains were all obtained from the same sample, sequenced in a study of T-cell reconstitution after alpha-beta-depleted transplantation in children. Construction of the TCRbeta library involved unique molecular identifiers. TCRdb independently ran MiXCR on the PCR reads; one entry per CDR3 protein. This sample has some 830,000 distinct CDR3 sequences, with roughly 15% found just once. The source was PBMCs, mostly from graft donor cells, collected 360 days after TCRalphabeta/CD19-depleted stem cell transplant. The receptors were sampled from a male patient between 5 and 17 years old who had a stem cell transplant for acute lymphoblastic leukemia, so the T cells may come from the graft donor.

The V call is TRBV3-1, the J call TRBJ2-4; unclear D gene. V lost 4 bases, J lost 0 bases, and 10 bases lay in between. Germline CDR1 reads LGHDT; CDR2 reads YNNKEL (reference sequence). The CDR3 sequence is 15 residues long. The CDR3 region is CASSRSTLAKNIQYF. For the CDR3, the DNA is TGTGCCAGCAGCCGCTCGACATTAGCCAAAAACATTCAGTACTTC.

This clonotype was observed a few times. This chain joins TRBV5-1 and TRBJ1-1; D may be TRBD1 (5 bases). The CDR3 totals 19 residues. Trimming took 1 base from V and 4 from J, leaving 26 bases between them. Per germline, CDR1 SGHRS and CDR2 YFSETQ. The CDR3 reads CASSLPRDRPRISATEAFF. In DNA form, the CDR3 reads TGCGCCAGCAGCTTGCCCAGGGACCGACCTAGAATTTCGGCCACTGAAGCTTTCTTT.

This chain links TRBV7-9 with TRBJ2-3, with 9 bases aligning to TRBD1. After removal of 5 bases from V and 13 bases from J, the junction contained 10 bases not matched to a gene. Germline CDR1 and CDR2: SEHNR and FQNEAQ (reference sequence). The CDR3 has 13 residues. As DNA, the CDR3 is TGTGCCAGCAGCCCCGGGCGGACAGGGGTGGAGTATTTT. Translating gives CASSPGRTGVEYF.

In its sample, this clonotype was seen a few times. V usage is TRBV12-3 or TRBV12-4 and J usage is TRBJ1-6; TRBD1 matches at 9 bases. The CDR3 is made up of 17 amino acids. Trimming removed 0 bases from V and 7 bases from J; junction bases left unmatched: 7. CDR3 protein: CASSLALTGTGNSPLHF. CDR3 nucleotides: TGTGCCAGCAGTTTAGCGCTCACTGGGACAGGGAATTCACCCCTCCACTTT.

The chain links TRBV9 to TRBJ2-1; 12 positions agree with TRBD2. From germline, CDR1 is SGDLS and CDR2 YYNGEE. The CDR3 totals 17 residues. The trim removed 0 bases at V and 2 bases at J, leaving 3 bases unmatched. The CDR3 DNA follows: TGTGCCAGCAGCGTAGGGGGGACTAGCGGGCCCTACAATGAGCAGTTCTTC. The encoded protein is CASSVGGTSGPYNEQFF.

This sequence joins TRBV5-1 and TRBJ2-5; 7 bases line up with TRBD1. The CDR3 is made up of 14 amino acids. The germline CDR1 and CDR2 sequences are SGHRS and YFSETQ. V gave up 4 bases and J gave up 5 bases; unmatched junction bases: 8. CDR3: CASSAGQVRETQYF. The CDR3 DNA follows: TGCGCCAGCAGCGCAGGACAGGTCCGGGAGACCCAGTACTTC.

This clonotype was counted a few times. The chain links TRBV7-9 to TRBJ2-7, with D possibly being TRBD1 (6 bases). V was cut by 2 bases and J by 0 bases, with 11 bases left in between. From germline, CDR1 is SEHNR and CDR2 FQNEAQ (reference sequence). The CDR3 runs 15 residues. The chain's CDR3 is CASSLRQDSSYEQYF. In DNA, the CDR3 is TGTGCCAGCAGCTTACGGCAGGACAGCTCCTACGAGCAGTACTTC. The whole variable domain, remainder taken from reference TRBV7-9 and TRBJ2-7, is DTGVSQNPRHKITKRGQNVTFRCDPISEHNRLYWYRQTLGQGPEFLTYFQNEAQLEKSRLLSDRFSAERPKGSFSTLEIQRTEQGDSAMYLCASSLRQDSSYEQYFGPGTRLTVT.

Points on this clonotype: Possible read error: a much larger clone is one base away. V usage is TRBV9 and J usage is TRBJ2-7, with a possible D match to TRBD1 (6 bases). The CDR3 has 14 amino acids. Germline CDR1 is SGDLS and CDR2 is YYNGEE. CDR3 sequence reads: CANSASTGSYEQYF. CDR3 DNA sequence: TGTGCCAACAGCGCCTCGACAGGCTCCTACGAGCAGTACTTC.

This sequence joins TRBV3-1 and TRBJ2-7; 13 positions agree with TRBD2. This CDR3 has 17 residues. Trimming cost V 5 bases and J 4 bases; bases outside gene matches: 11. Germline loops: CDR1 LGHDT, CDR2 YNNKEL (reference sequence). DNA for the CDR3: TGTGCCAGCAGCTCGGGACTAGCGGGACCCCTTTATTACGAGCAGTACTTC. Protein product: CASSSGLAGPLYYEQYF.

This chain connects TRBV6-2 or TRBV6-3 to TRBJ2-7; D ambiguous. The CDR3 contains 16 residues. V lost 7 bases to trimming and J lost 0 bases, with 19 bases between them. Germline V CDR1 and CDR2: MNHEY, SVGEGT. CDR3 sequence reads: CASKARNRPHSYEQYF. For the CDR3, the DNA is TGTGCCAGCAAGGCGCGAAACCGACCCCACTCCTACGAGCAGTACTTC.

This clonotype occurred a few times. This chain uses TRBV20-1 with TRBJ2-1; D possibly corresponds to TRBD1 (5 bases). The CDR3 has 15 amino acids. V was pared by 4 bases and J by 7 bases, with 20 bases between. CDR1 is DFQATT, CDR2 SNEGSKA, per germline (reference sequence). CDR3 region: CSANIGVLSWNEQFF. CDR3 DNA sequence: TGCAGTGCTAATATAGGGGTCCTCTCATGGAATGAGCAGTTCTTC.

This clonotype was seen only a few times. The V gene is TRBV6-1, the J gene TRBJ2-3, with TRBD2 matching 8 bases. The CDR3 has 15 residues. In germline, CDR1 is MNHNS, CDR2 SASEGT. J lost 0 bases, V lost 8 bases, and 7 bases had no gene match. The DNA for the CDR3 is TGTGCCAGCCCTAAGCGGGAGCTCAGCACAGATACGCAGTATTTT. It yields the protein CASPKRELSTDTQYF.

J is TRBJ2-5 and V is TRBV10-3; 7 nucleotides line up with TRBD2. CDR1 and CDR2 from the germline V gene are ENHRY and SYGVKD. This CDR3 region has 12 residues. V was pared by 7 bases and J by 4 bases, with 3 bases of the junction left unmatched. CDR3 protein: CAIKGRGETQYF. The CDR3 coding sequence is TGTGCCATCAAGGGGAGGGGAGAGACCCAGTACTTC.

This clonotype was seen at least ten times. The V gene is TRBV27, the J gene TRBJ2-1; tentative D call: TRBD2 (7 bases). Trimming pared 2 bases from V and 5 bases from J, leaving 10 bases between. The germline gives CDR1 MNHEY, CDR2 SMNVEV (reference sequence). The CDR3 spans 14 residues. For the CDR3, the DNA is TGTGCCAGCAGTTTACGGGGGGCCCACAATGAGCAGTTCTTC. As protein: CASSLRGAHNEQFF.

This chain links TRBV27 with TRBJ1-3; the match to TRBD1 covers 7 bases. Germline V gene sequence: CDR1 MNHEY, CDR2 SMNVEV (reference sequence). The CDR3 loop spans 13 amino acids. Losses at the gene ends were 5 bases for V and 11 bases for J; bases not matched to a gene: 9. The CDR3 nucleotides read TGTGCCAGCAGTCCGCTACAGGGGCTCTCCATATATTTT. Translated: CASSPLQGLSIYF.

This chain joins TRBV6-5 and TRBJ2-2, with D uncertain. V lost 0 bases and J lost 9, with 5 bases in between. Germline V CDR1 and CDR2: MNHEY, SVGAGI. CDR3 length: 12 amino acids. CDR3 protein: CASSYSSRELFF. CDR3 nucleotide sequence: TGTGCCAGCAGTTACTCCAGCCGGGAGCTGTTTTTT.

This clonotype was recorded at least ten times. The V and J genes are TRBV12-3 or TRBV12-4 and TRBJ1-2; D not resolved. Trimming removed 5 bases at V and 5 bases at J, with 9 bases between. The CDR3 consists of 12 residues. Written as DNA, the CDR3 is TGTGCCAGCAGTATCAGACGGTATGGCTACACCTTC. Its protein is CASSIRRYGYTF.

The rearrangement joins TRBV28 to TRBJ1-1; D gene unclear. Germline values: CDR1 MDHEN, CDR2 SYDVKM. V lost 6 bases to trimming and J lost 0 bases, with 14 bases between them. The CDR3 length is 15 residues. CDR3 loop: CASSLAPGMNTEAFF. CDR3 bases: TGTGCCAGCAGCCTCGCCCCCGGCATGAACACTGAAGCTTTCTTT. Based on the CDR3 plus reference TRBV28 and TRBJ1-1, the full variable domain is DVKVTQSSRYLVKRTGEKVFLECVQDMDHENMFWYRQDPGLGLRLIYFSYDVKMKEKGDIPEGYSVSREKKERFSLILESASTNQTSMYLCASSLAPGMNTEAFFGQGTRLTVV.

The CDR3 loop reads CASSTPLSLAGGSYNEQFF. CDR3 coding DNA: TGTGCCAGCAGCACCCCCCTGAGCTTGGCGGGAGGGTCTTACAATGAGCAGTTCTTC. This rearrangement joins TRBV7-8 to TRBJ2-1; 9 nucleotides line up with TRBD2. J gave up 4 bases and V 5 bases, and 18 bases lay outside the gene matches. Germline assignment: CDR1 SGHVS and CDR2 FQNEAQ. CDR3 size: 19 residues.

The J gene is TRBJ2-3, the V gene TRBV5-1; D might be TRBD2 (5 bases). CDR3 length: 15 residues. The ends were cut back, 3 bases at V and 4 bases at J, with 15 bases in the middle. CDR1 is SGHRS and CDR2 is YFSETQ in the germline V gene. DNA of the CDR3: TGCGCCAGCAGCTCCATGCGGGTTGGACCAGATACGCAGTATTTT. It codes for CASSSMRVGPDTQYF. The variable domain in full, with the rest retrieved from reference TRBV5-1 and TRBJ2-3, is KAGVTQTPRYLIKTRGQQVTLSCSPISGHRSVSWYQQTPGQGLQFLFEYFSETQRNKGNFPGRFSGRQFSNSRSEMNVSTLELGDSALYLCASSSMRVGPDTQYFGPGTRLTVL.

The V call is TRBV19, the J call TRBJ1-5; D gene uncertain. Per germline, CDR1 LNHDA and CDR2 SQIVND (reference sequence). V lost 0 bases, J lost 4 bases, and 7 bases lay in between. The CDR3 extends over 14 amino acids. The CDR3 coding sequence is TGTGCCAGTAGTATAGACAGCATAAATCAGCCCCAGCATTTT. This codes for CASSIDSINQPQHF.

There are many counts of this clonotype. The V and J genes are TRBV18 and TRBJ2-1; no firm D call. This CDR3 spans 12 amino acids. V was pared by 4 bases and J by 8 bases, with 9 bases between. Germline values: CDR1 KGHSH, CDR2 LQKENI. The CDR3 here is CASSLVVYEQFF. CDR3 bases: TGTGCCAGCTCACTAGTGGTCTATGAGCAGTTCTTC. The full variable domain, in which reference TRBV18 and TRBJ2-1 provide the parts outside the CDR3, is NAGVMQNPRHLVRRRGQEARLRCSPMKGHSHVYWYRQLPEEGLKFMVYLQKENIIDESGMPKERFSAEFPKEGPSILRIQQVVRGDSAAYFCASSLVVYEQFFGPGTRLTVL.

This chain connects TRBV15 to TRBJ2-7, with 10 bases lining up with TRBD2. The CDR3 is 16 residues long. The V gene end was trimmed by 0 bases and the J gene end by 5 bases; junction bases not matched to a gene: 7. In germline, CDR1 is LNHNV, CDR2 YYDKDF (reference sequence). Here the CDR3 DNA reads TGTGCCACCAGCAGAGATAGAACTAGCGGGAAAAACGAGCAGTACTTC. This translates into CATSRDRTSGKNEQYF. The whole variable domain, remainder taken from reference TRBV15 and TRBJ2-7, is DAMVIQNPRYQVTQFGKPVTLSCSQTLNHNVMYWYQQKSSQAPKLLFHYYDKDFNNEADTPDNFQSRRPNTSFCFLDIRSPGLGDTAMYLCATSRDRTSGKNEQYFGPGTRLTVT.

The J gene is TRBJ2-5, the V gene TRBV7-6; TRBD1 or TRBD2 may be the D gene (5 bases each). The CDR3 extends over 14 amino acids. V was cut by 1 base and J by 4 bases, with 10 bases left in between. Looked up from germline, CDR1 is SGHVS and CDR2 is FNYEAQ. The DNA of the CDR3 is TGTGCCAGCAGCTTAGTGGGGGTAGCAGAGACCCAGTACTTC. It specifies CASSLVGVAETQYF.

This clonotype turned up a few times. The J gene is TRBJ2-7, the V gene TRBV5-6, with 7 bases aligning to TRBD2. J was trimmed by 9 bases and V by 4 bases; bases with no gene match: 19. The CDR3 extends over 16 amino acids. Germline V gene data show CDR1 as SGHDT and CDR2 as YYEEEE. The CDR3 protein is CASSPPPRESLIRQYF. The CDR3 nucleotides are TGTGCCAGCAGCCCGCCCCCGCGGGAGTCGCTGATCCGGCAGTACTTC.

In DNA, the CDR3 is TGTGCCAGCAGCTTCCCCGCGGGAGGGCGGCGGGAGACCCAGTACTTC. Translated, it gives CASSFPAGGRRETQYF. This chain joins TRBV7-9 and TRBJ2-5; 9 bases map to TRBD2. CDR1 and CDR2 from the germline V gene are SEHNR and FQNEAQ (reference sequence). V was clipped by 3 bases and J by 5 bases; unmatched bases: 10. The CDR3 is made up of 16 amino acids. Full variable domain (remainder filled in from reference TRBV7-9 and TRBJ2-5): DTGVSQNPRHKITKRGQNVTFRCDPISEHNRLYWYRQTLGQGPEFLTYFQNEAQLEKSRLLSDRFSAERPKGSFSTLEIQRTEQGDSAMYLCASSFPAGGRRETQYFGPGTRLLVL.

This clonotype has a count of ten or more. The chain recombines TRBV12-3 or TRBV12-4 with TRBJ2-1; the D gene is possibly TRBD2 (6 bases). V was cut by 7 bases and J by 0 bases, with 13 bases left in between. The CDR3 length is 15 residues. The CDR3 nucleotides read TGTGCCAGCAAAAATAGCGGACGCTCCTACAATGAGCAGTTCTTC. Encoded protein: CASKNSGRSYNEQFF.